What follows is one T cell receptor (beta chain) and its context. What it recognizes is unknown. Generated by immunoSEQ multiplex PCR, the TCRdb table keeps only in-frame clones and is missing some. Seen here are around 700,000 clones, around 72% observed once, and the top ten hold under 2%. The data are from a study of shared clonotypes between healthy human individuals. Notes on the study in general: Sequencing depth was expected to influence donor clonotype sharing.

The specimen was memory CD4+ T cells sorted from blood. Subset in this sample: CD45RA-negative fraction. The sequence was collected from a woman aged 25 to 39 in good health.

The CDR3 nucleotides are TGTGCCAGCAACGTAGCGATGTCCTACAATGAGCAGTTCTTC. This translates into CASNVAMSYNEQFF. V gene TRBV2 combines with J gene TRBJ2-1, with D possibly being TRBD2 (5 bases). The V gene lost 7 bases and the J gene lost 1 base, with 11 bases spanning the gap. The germline gives CDR1 SNHLY, CDR2 FYNNEI. This CDR3 has 14 residues.